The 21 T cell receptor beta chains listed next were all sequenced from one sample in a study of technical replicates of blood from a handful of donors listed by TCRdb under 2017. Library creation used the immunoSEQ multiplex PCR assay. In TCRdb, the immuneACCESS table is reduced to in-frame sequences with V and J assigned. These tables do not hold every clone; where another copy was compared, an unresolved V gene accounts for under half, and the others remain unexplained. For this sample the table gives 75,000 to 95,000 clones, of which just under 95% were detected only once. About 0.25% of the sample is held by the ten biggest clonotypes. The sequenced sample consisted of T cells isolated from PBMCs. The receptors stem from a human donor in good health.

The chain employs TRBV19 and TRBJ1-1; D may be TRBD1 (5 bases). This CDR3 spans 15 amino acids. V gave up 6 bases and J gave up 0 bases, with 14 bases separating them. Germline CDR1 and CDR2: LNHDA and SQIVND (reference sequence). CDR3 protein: CASSSLTDMNTEAFF. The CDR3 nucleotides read TGTGCCAGTAGCAGCCTGACAGACATGAACACTGAAGCTTTCTTT.

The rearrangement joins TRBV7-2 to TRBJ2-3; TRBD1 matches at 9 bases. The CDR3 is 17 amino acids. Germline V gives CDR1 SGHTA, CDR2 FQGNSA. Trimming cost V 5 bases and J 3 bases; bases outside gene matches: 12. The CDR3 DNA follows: TGTGCCAGCAGCATTCACCACGGGACAGGGTTAACAGATACGCAGTATTTT. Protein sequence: CASSIHHGTGLTDTQYF.

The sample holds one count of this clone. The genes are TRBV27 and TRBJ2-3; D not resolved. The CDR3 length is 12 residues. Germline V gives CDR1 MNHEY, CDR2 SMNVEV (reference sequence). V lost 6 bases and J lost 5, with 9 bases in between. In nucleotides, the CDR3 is TGTGCCAGCAGCACACAGCTAGATACGCAGTATTTT. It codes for CASSTQLDTQYF.

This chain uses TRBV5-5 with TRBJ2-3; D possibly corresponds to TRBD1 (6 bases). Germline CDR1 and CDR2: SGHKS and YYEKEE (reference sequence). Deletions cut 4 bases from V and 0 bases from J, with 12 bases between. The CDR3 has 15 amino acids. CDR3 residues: CASSLQGRSTDTQYF. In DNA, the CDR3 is TGTGCCAGCAGCCTACAGGGCCGAAGCACAGATACGCAGTATTTT. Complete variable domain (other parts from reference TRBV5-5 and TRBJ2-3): DAGVTQSPTHLIKTRGQQVTLRCSPISGHKSVSWYQQVLGQGPQFIFQYYEKEERGRGNFPDRFSARQFPNYSSELNVNALLLGDSALYLCASSLQGRSTDTQYFGPGTRLTVL.

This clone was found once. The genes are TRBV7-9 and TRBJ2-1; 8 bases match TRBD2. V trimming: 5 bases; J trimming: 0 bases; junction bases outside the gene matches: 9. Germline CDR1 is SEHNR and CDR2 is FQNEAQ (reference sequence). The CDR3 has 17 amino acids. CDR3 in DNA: TGTGCCAGCAGCCTAGGGGCACTAGCGGCCTCCTACAATGAGCAGTTCTTC. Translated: CASSLGALAASYNEQFF.

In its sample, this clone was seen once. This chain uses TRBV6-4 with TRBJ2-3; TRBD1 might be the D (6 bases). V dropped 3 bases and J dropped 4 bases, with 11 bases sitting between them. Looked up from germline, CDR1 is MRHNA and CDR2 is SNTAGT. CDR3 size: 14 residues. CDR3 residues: CASSEEWGPDTQYF. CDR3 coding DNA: TGTGCCAGCAGTGAGGAGTGGGGGCCAGATACGCAGTATTTT.

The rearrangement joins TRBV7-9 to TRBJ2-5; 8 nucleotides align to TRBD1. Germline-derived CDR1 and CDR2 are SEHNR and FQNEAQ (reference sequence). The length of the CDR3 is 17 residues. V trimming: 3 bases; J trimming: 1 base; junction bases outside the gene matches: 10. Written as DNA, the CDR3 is TGTGCCAGCAGCTTCATCCACGGGCAGGGGGCCCAAGAGACCCAGTACTTC. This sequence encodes CASSFIHGQGAQETQYF.

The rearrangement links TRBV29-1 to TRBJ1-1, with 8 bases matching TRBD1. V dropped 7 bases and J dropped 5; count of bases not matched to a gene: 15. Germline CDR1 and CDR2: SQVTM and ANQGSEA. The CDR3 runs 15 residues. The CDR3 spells CSALSRGRGETEAFF. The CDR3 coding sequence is TGCAGCGCCTTATCCAGGGGGCGAGGTGAGACTGAAGCTTTCTTT.

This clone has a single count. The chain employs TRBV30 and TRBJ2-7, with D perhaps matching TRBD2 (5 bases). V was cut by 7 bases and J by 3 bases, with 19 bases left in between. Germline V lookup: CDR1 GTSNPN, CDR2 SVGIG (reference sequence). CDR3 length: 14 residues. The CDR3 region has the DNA TGTGCCTCCTATGACACCCATAGCGACTACGAGCAGTACTTC. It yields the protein CASYDTHSDYEQYF. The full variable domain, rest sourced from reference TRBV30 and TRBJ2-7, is SQTIHQWPATLVQPVGSPLSLECTVEGTSNPNLYWYRQAAGRGLQLLFYSVGIGQISSEVPQNLSASRPQDRQFILSSKKLLLSDSGFYLCASYDTHSDYEQYFGPGTRLTVT.

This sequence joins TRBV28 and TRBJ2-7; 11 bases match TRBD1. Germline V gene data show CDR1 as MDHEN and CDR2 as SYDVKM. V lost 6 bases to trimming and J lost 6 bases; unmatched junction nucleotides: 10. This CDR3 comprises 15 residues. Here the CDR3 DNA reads TGTGCCAGCAGCATTTCAACCGGGACAGGGGGCGAGCAGTACTTC. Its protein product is CASSISTGTGGEQYF.

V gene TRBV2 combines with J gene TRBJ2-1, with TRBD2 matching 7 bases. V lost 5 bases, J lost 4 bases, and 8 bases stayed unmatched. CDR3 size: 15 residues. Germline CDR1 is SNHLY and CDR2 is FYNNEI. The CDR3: CASSPTASGYNEQFF. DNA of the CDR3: TGTGCCAGCAGTCCCACCGCTAGCGGTTACAATGAGCAGTTCTTC.

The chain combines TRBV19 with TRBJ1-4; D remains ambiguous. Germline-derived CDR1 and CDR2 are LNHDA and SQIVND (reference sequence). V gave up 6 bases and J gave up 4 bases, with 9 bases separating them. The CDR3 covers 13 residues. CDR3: CASSWTGNEKLFF. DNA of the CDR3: TGTGCCAGTAGCTGGACTGGTAATGAAAAACTGTTTTTT.

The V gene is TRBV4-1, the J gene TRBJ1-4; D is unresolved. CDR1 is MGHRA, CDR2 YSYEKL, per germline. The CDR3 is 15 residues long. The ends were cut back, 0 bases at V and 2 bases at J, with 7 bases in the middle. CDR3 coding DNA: TGCGCCAGCAGCCAAGATCAGGCGACTAATGAAAAACTGTTTTTT. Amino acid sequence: CASSQDQATNEKLFF.

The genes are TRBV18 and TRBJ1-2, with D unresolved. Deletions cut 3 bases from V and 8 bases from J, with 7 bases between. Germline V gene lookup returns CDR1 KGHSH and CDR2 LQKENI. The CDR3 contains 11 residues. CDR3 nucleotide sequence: TGTGCCAGCTCACCTGTGGAGGGCTACACCTTC. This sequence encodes CASSPVEGYTF.

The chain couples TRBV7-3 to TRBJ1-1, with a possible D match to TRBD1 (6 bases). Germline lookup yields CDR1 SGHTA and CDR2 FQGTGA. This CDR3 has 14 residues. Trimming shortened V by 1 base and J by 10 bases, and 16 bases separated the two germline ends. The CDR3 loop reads CASSLNSGGGVAFF. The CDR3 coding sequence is TGTGCCAGCAGCTTAAATAGTGGGGGCGGCGTAGCTTTCTTT.

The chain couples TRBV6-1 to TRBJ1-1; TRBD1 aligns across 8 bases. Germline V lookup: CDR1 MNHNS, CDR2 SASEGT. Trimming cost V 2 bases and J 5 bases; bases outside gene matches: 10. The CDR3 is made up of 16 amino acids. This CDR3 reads CASSEMQGAPGTEAFF. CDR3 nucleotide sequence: TGTGCCAGCAGTGAAATGCAGGGGGCGCCTGGGACTGAAGCTTTCTTT.

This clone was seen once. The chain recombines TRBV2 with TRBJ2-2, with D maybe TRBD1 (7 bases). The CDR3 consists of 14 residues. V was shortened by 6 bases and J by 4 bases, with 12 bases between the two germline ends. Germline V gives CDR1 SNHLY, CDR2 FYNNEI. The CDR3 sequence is CASRPQGGTGELFF. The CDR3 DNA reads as TGTGCCAGCAGACCCCAGGGGGGCACCGGGGAGCTGTTTTTT.

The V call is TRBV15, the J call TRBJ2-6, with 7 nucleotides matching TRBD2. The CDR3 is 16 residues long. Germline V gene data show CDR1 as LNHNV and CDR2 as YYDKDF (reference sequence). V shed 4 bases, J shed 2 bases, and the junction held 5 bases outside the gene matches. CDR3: CATSKWRGTGANVLTF. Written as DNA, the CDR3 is TGTGCCACCAGCAAATGGCGGGGGACTGGGGCCAACGTCCTGACTTTC.

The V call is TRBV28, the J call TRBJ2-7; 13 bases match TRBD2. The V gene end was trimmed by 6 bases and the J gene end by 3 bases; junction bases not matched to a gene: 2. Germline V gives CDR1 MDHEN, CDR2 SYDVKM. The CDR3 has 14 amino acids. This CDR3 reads CASSRTSGSYEQYF. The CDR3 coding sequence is TGTGCCAGCAGCCGGACTAGCGGGAGCTACGAGCAGTACTTC.

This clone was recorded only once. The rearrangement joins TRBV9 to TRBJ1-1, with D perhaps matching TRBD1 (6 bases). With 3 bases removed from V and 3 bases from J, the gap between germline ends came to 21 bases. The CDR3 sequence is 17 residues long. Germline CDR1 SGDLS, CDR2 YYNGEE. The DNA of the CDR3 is TGTGCCAGCAGCGGAGAGGGCGGGGGGGGCCGGGACACTGAAGCTTTCTTT. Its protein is CASSGEGGGGRDTEAFF.

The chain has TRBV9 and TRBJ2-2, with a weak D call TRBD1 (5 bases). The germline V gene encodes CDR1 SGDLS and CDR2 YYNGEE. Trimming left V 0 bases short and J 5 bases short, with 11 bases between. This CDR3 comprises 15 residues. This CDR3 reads CASSVVGRVTGELFF. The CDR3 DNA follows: TGTGCCAGCAGCGTAGTCGGCAGGGTTACCGGGGAGCTGTTTTTT. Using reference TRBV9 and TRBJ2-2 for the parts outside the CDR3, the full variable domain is DSGVTQTPKHLITATGQRVTLRCSPRSGDLSVYWYQQSLDQGLQFLIQYYNGEERAKGNILERFSAQQFPDLHSELNLSSLELGDSALYFCASSVVGRVTGELFFGEGSRLTVL.